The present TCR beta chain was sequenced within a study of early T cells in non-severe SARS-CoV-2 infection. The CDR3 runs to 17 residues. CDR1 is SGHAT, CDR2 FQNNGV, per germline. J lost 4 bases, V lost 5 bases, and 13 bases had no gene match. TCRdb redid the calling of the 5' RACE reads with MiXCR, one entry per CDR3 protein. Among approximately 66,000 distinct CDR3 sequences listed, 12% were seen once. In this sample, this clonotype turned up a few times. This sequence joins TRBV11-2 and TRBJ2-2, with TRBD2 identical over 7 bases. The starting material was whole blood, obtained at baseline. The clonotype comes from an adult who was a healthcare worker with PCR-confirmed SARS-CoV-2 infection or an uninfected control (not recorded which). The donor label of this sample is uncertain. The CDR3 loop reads CASSLKYSGVFTGELFF. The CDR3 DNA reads TGTGCCAGCAGCCTAAAATACAGCGGGGTTTTCACCGGGGAGCTGTTTTTT.